These 2 T cell receptor beta chains came from one sample sequenced in a study of blood T cells in healthy people across ages. PCR was performed a second time for roughly 7 to 11 cycles using a sample-barcoded 5' primer and a J-beta primer mix. TCRdb reprocessed the 5' RACE reads via MiXCR and lists one record per CDR3 protein. The sample lists fewer than 1.5 million distinct CDR3 sequences; 42% were seen once. Source material: blood. The receptor set was obtained from a woman younger than 30 in good health.

This CDR3 reads CASSAGGLHTEAFF. The CDR3 region has the DNA TGTGCCAGCAGCGCAGGGGGCTTGCACACTGAAGCTTTCTTT. The chain recombines TRBV2 with TRBJ1-1; the match to TRBD1 covers 8 bases. The germline gives CDR1 SNHLY, CDR2 FYNNEI. The ends lost 6 bases at V and 3 bases at J; junction bases unmatched: 6. This CDR3 contains 14 residues.

V and J are TRBV6-1 and TRBJ2-1, with 13 bases aligning to TRBD2. CDR3 length: 16 amino acids. The junction had 7 bases not matched to a gene; V was cut back by 1 base and J by 10 bases. Germline-derived CDR1 and CDR2 are MNHNS and SASEGT. The CDR3 DNA sequence: TGTGCCAGCAGTGAAGGTACTAGCGGGAGGGCCAAGGAGCAGTTCTTC. Its translation: CASSEGTSGRAKEQFF.